The 10 T cell receptor beta chains below come from one sample, sequenced in a study of cytomegalovirus exposure and HLA in healthy donors. It was with 60 Vbeta and 13 Jbeta primers that the PCR ran. Only in-frame clones appear in the TCRdb table, and some are missing; sequencing was by immunoSEQ multiplex PCR. Of fewer than 200,000 clones in the sample, around 84% are singletons; the top ten hold 2% to 2.5%. Sequences were obtained from PBMCs. The receptors here all came from a man between 18 and 35 years old in good health and CMV-seropositive.

CDR3 residues: CASSLETGSFQPQHF. Written as DNA, the CDR3 is TGTGCCAGCAGCCTTGAGACAGGGTCATTTCAGCCCCAGCATTTT. The chain joins TRBV7-2 to TRBJ1-5; TRBD1 matches 7 bases. The ends lost 5 bases at V and 6 bases at J; junction bases unmatched: 10. This CDR3 has 15 residues. Per germline, CDR1 SGHTA and CDR2 FQGNSA.

The chain has TRBV6-4 and TRBJ2-3, with 8 nucleotides matching TRBD2. CDR3 length equals 16 residues. Germline V gene data show CDR1 as MRHNA and CDR2 as SNTAGT. With 6 bases clipped from V and 3 bases from J, the junction kept 11 bases outside the gene matches. CDR3 in amino acids: CASSEGAGALTDTQYF. CDR3 DNA: TGTGCCAGCAGCGAAGGAGCGGGGGCCCTGACAGATACGCAGTATTTT.

Note on this clone: A junction end diverges from the germline sequence, so it may reflect a read error. The J gene is TRBJ1-3, the V gene TRBV7-7, with TRBD1 identical over 7 bases. This CDR3 has 17 amino acids. In germline, CDR1 is SSHAT, CDR2 FNYEAQ (reference sequence). CDR3 nucleotides: TGTGCTAGCAGCCCCTACCCGACAGGGAGCTCTGGAAACACCATATATTTT. Translating gives CASSPYPTGSSGNTIYF.

V gene TRBV5-1 combines with J gene TRBJ2-4; 12 bases match TRBD2. The CDR3 consists of 14 residues. Germline V gives CDR1 SGHRS, CDR2 YFSETQ. V shed 4 bases and J 8 bases; nucleotides not matched to a gene: 4. CDR3 protein: CASSRTSGEDIQYF. In nucleotides, the CDR3 is TGCGCCAGCAGCAGGACTAGCGGGGAGGACATTCAGTACTTC.

J is TRBJ2-7 and V is TRBV25-1; maybe TRBD2 (5 bases). With 2 bases removed from V and 0 bases from J, the gap between germline ends came to 8 bases. This CDR3 region has 14 residues. Germline V lookup: CDR1 MGHDK, CDR2 SYGVNS. The CDR3: CASSERTASYEQYF. The CDR3 DNA sequence: TGTGCCAGCAGTGAAAGGACTGCCTCCTACGAGCAGTACTTC.

This chain uses TRBV18 with TRBJ2-5; no definite D call. V lost 2 bases and J lost 5, with 6 bases in between. The germline CDR1 and CDR2 sequences are KGHSH and LQKENI. The CDR3 extends over 12 amino acids. CDR3 sequence: CASSPIMETQYF. The CDR3 nucleotides are TGTGCCAGCTCACCAATTATGGAGACCCAGTACTTC.

The chain has TRBV7-9 and TRBJ1-1; 10 bases align to TRBD1. Germline V gene sequence: CDR1 SEHNR, CDR2 FQNEAQ (reference sequence). CDR3 size: 14 residues. Trimming took 6 bases from V and 10 from J; bases not matched to a gene: 11. The CDR3 nucleotides read TGTGCCAGCAGTTCTTCCGGGACAGGGGAGGGAGCTTTCTTT. It codes for CASSSSGTGEGAFF.

V gene TRBV2 combines with J gene TRBJ2-7; D not resolved. The CDR3 length is 12 residues. The germline V gene encodes CDR1 SNHLY and CDR2 FYNNEI. V shed 1 base and J shed 6 bases, with 7 bases lying between them. Here the CDR3 reads CASSEGLLEQYF. The CDR3 coding sequence is TGTGCCAGCAGTGAAGGGCTTCTCGAGCAGTACTTC.

In this sample, this clone turned up once. At one end, the junction sequence differs from germline, possibly due to a read error. The chain recombines TRBV7-2 with TRBJ1-1; 7 positions match TRBD1. Germline-derived CDR1 and CDR2 are SGHTA and FQGNSA. The CDR3 length is 12 residues. The CDR3 DNA follows: TGTGCCAGCAGTTTAATCGGGACAGAGCCAATCTTT. Translated: CASSLIGTEPIF.

The chain uses TRBV11-3 and TRBJ2-7; 9 bases agree with TRBD1. The CDR3 consists of 15 residues. V gave up 5 bases and J gave up 3 bases; unmatched junction bases: 8. Germline CDR1 and CDR2: SGHNT and YENEEA. CDR3 DNA sequence: TGTGCCAGCAGCCCCGGGACAGGGAAGGGCTACGAGCAGTACTTC. It encodes CASSPGTGKGYEQYF.